The 21 T cell receptor beta chains reported below all come from one sample, sequenced in a study of beta chain features in type 1 diabetes. Expressed TCRB transcripts were sequenced because the isolated RNA had all been reverse transcribed beforehand. Profiling relied on immunoSEQ multiplex PCR, and the TCRdb table lists in-frame clones only, not all of them. Among fewer than 900,000 clones, 15% to 20% were seen once, and the ten largest hold about 0.02%. Source material: naive CD4+ T cells from blood. Every receptor here comes from a woman younger than 30 in good health.

The CDR3 loop reads CASSLDNTDTQYF. The CDR3 DNA follows: TGTGCCAGCTCACTGGACAACACAGATACGCAGTATTTT. The chain joins TRBV18 to TRBJ2-3, with D tentatively TRBD1 (5 bases). CDR3 length: 13 amino acids. Germline CDR1 reads KGHSH; CDR2 reads LQKENI. Trimming took 4 bases from V and 2 from J, leaving 7 bases between them.

This clone has only a few counts. The gene calls are TRBV5-1 and TRBJ2-7; 7 bases align to TRBD1. Germline CDR1 and CDR2: SGHRS and YFSETQ. With V trimmed by 4 bases and J by 5 bases, 12 bases remained unmatched. The CDR3 loop spans 15 amino acids. CDR3 sequence (DNA): TGCGCCAGCAGCCCCGGCGGACAGGAGCCCCACGAGCAGTACTTC. This encodes CASSPGGQEPHEQYF. Supplemented by reference TRBV5-1 and TRBJ2-7, the full variable domain reads KAGVTQTPRYLIKTRGQQVTLSCSPISGHRSVSWYQQTPGQGLQFLFEYFSETQRNKGNFPGRFSGRQFSNSRSEMNVSTLELGDSALYLCASSPGGQEPHEQYFGPGTRLTVT.

This clone was counted only a few times. V and J are TRBV6-5 and TRBJ2-1, with 9 bases aligning to TRBD2. CDR1 and CDR2 (germline): MNHEY, SVGAGI. Unmatched junction bases numbered 2, after V lost 2 bases and J lost 3 bases. The CDR3 covers 15 residues. CDR3 nucleotides: TGTGCCAGCAGTTACGGCGGGAGGGTCTACAATGAGCAGTTCTTC. Its protein is CASSYGGRVYNEQFF.

A few counts support this clone. This chain joins TRBV11-3 and TRBJ1-1; TRBD1 matches at 8 bases. Trimming removed 4 bases from V and 1 base from J; junction bases left unmatched: 2. This CDR3 has 14 amino acids. Germline V CDR1 and CDR2: SGHNT, YENEEA. CDR3 sequence: CASSSGTGNTEAFF. CDR3 sequence (DNA): TGTGCCAGCAGCTCCGGGACAGGGAACACTGAAGCTTTCTTT.

The gene calls are TRBV5-1 and TRBJ2-7, with TRBD1 matching 8 bases. V gave up 4 bases and J gave up 5 bases; unmatched junction bases: 5. The germline V gene encodes CDR1 SGHRS and CDR2 YFSETQ. CDR3 size: 13 residues. DNA of the CDR3: TGCGCCAGCAGCCGAGGGACAGGCAACGAGCAGTACTTC. This gives the protein CASSRGTGNEQYF. The whole variable domain, filled in from reference TRBV5-1 and TRBJ2-7, reads KAGVTQTPRYLIKTRGQQVTLSCSPISGHRSVSWYQQTPGQGLQFLFEYFSETQRNKGNFPGRFSGRQFSNSRSEMNVSTLELGDSALYLCASSRGTGNEQYFGPGTRLTVT.

The chain combines TRBV9 with TRBJ1-1; D unresolved. Germline lookup yields CDR1 SGDLS and CDR2 YYNGEE. V was pared by 0 bases and J by 5 bases, with 8 bases between. CDR3 length equals 13 residues. The CDR3 DNA is TGTGCCAGCAGCGTAGAAGAAGGGACTGAAGCTTTCTTT. This sequence encodes CASSVEEGTEAFF.

Ten or more counts support this clone. The sample has other DNA sequences that encode this CDR3 too. V gene TRBV7-9 combines with J gene TRBJ2-3, with 7 bases that match TRBD2. The CDR3 has 14 residues. Germline V CDR1 and CDR2: SEHNR, FQNEAQ (reference sequence). The ends lost 3 bases at V and 0 bases at J; junction bases unmatched: 0. As DNA, the CDR3 is TGTGCCAGCAGCTTTAGCGGGAGCACAGATACGCAGTATTTT. Amino acids: CASSFSGSTDTQYF.

DNA for the CDR3: TGTGCCAGCCTTCTGTCTGGGGCCAACGTCCTGACTTTC. It translates to CASLLSGANVLTF. This chain joins TRBV28 and TRBJ2-6; D call uncertain. Germline CDR1 and CDR2: MDHEN and SYDVKM. The CDR3 length is 13 residues. The ends were cut back, 8 bases at V and 1 base at J, with 6 bases in the middle.

This clone was detected only a few times. The chain has TRBV7-2 and TRBJ2-5; D ambiguous. CDR3 length: 14 residues. Germline CDR1 SGHTA, CDR2 FQGNSA. V gave up 5 bases and J gave up 5 bases, with 15 bases separating them. The CDR3 is CASSPGSMRETQYF. In nucleotides, the CDR3 is TGTGCCAGCAGCCCAGGATCCATGCGGGAGACCCAGTACTTC.

This chain joins TRBV5-1 and TRBJ2-2, with TRBD2 as a possible D gene (6 bases). The CDR3 runs to 17 residues. The germline V and J ends were trimmed by 4 bases and 1 base, with 17 bases remaining between them. The germline V gene has CDR1 SGHRS and CDR2 YFSETQ. The chain's CDR3 is CASSPRPGSQNTGELFF. The DNA of the CDR3 is TGCGCCAGCAGCCCTAGGCCCGGGAGTCAGAACACCGGGGAGCTGTTTTTT.

The chain recombines TRBV5-1 with TRBJ2-2; TRBD1 aligns across 7 bases. V dropped 4 bases and J dropped 6; count of bases not matched to a gene: 3. CDR1 and CDR2 (germline): SGHRS, YFSETQ. The CDR3 covers 13 residues. The CDR3 here is CASSQGQSGELFF. The DNA for the CDR3 is TGCGCCAGCAGCCAGGGACAGTCCGGGGAGCTGTTTTTT.

This clone has just a few counts. The sample carries other DNA sequences with the same CDR3. The chain carries TRBV9 and TRBJ2-1, with unresolved D. The germline gives CDR1 SGDLS, CDR2 YYNGEE. V gave up 0 bases and J gave up 4 bases, with 2 bases separating them. The CDR3 is 12 residues long. In nucleotides, the CDR3 is TGTGCCAGCAGCGTAGGGTACAATGAGCAGTTCTTC. It is translated as CASSVGYNEQFF.

Worth noting for this clone: Other DNA sequences from this sample encode an identical CDR3 as well. The chain is built from TRBV5-1 and TRBJ2-7, with TRBD2 identical over 11 bases. With 4 bases clipped from V and 0 bases from J, the junction kept 3 bases outside the gene matches. The germline gives CDR1 SGHRS, CDR2 YFSETQ. The CDR3 sequence is 15 residues long. CDR3 DNA: TGCGCCAGCAGCCTAACTAGCGGGAGCTCCTACGAGCAGTACTTC. Translation gives CASSLTSGSSYEQYF.

V gene TRBV28 combines with J gene TRBJ1-4; D not certain. Germline V gives CDR1 MDHEN, CDR2 SYDVKM. CDR3 length: 12 residues. Deletions cut 4 bases from V and 16 bases from J, with 16 bases between. This CDR3 is CASSSPNREPFF. The DNA for the CDR3 is TGTGCCAGCAGTTCCCCGAACCGGGAGCCGTTTTTT.

The sample holds a few counts of this clone. V is TRBV7-9 and J is TRBJ2-1; D is ambiguous. Trimming cost V 3 bases and J 0 bases, with 3 bases left between them. CDR3 size: 13 residues. Germline lookup yields CDR1 SEHNR and CDR2 FQNEAQ (reference sequence). The CDR3 loop reads CASSFSSYNEQFF. In DNA form, the CDR3 reads TGTGCCAGCAGCTTTAGCTCCTACAATGAGCAGTTCTTC. Drawing the rest from reference TRBV7-9 and TRBJ2-1, the complete variable domain is DTGVSQNPRHKITKRGQNVTFRCDPISEHNRLYWYRQTLGQGPEFLTYFQNEAQLEKSRLLSDRFSAERPKGSFSTLEIQRTEQGDSAMYLCASSFSSYNEQFFGPGTRLTVL.

This clone has more than one count but fewer than ten. The sample carries other DNA sequences with the same CDR3. This chain links TRBV7-2 with TRBJ2-7, with TRBD1 matching over 7 bases. Trimming removed 5 bases from V and 2 bases from J; junction bases left unmatched: 6. Germline V gene data show CDR1 as SGHTA and CDR2 as FQGNSA. The CDR3 length is 14 residues. The CDR3 protein is CASSPRTGPYEQYF. The CDR3, as DNA: TGTGCCAGCAGCCCAAGGACAGGCCCCTACGAGCAGTACTTC.

This clone has more than one count but fewer than ten. V usage is TRBV9 and J usage is TRBJ2-1; D gene ambiguous. In germline, CDR1 is SGDLS, CDR2 YYNGEE. CDR3 length equals 14 residues. The V end lost 4 bases, the J end lost 5 bases, and 13 bases lay between the germline ends. The CDR3 spells CASSLPGRDNEQFF. In nucleotides, the CDR3 is TGTGCCAGCAGCTTACCCGGGCGTGACAATGAGCAGTTCTTC.

This clone was counted a few times. The chain carries TRBV19 and TRBJ1-2; 7 nucleotides line up with TRBD1. Germline-derived CDR1 and CDR2 are LNHDA and SQIVND (reference sequence). Unmatched junction bases numbered 8, after V lost 5 bases and J lost 8 bases. The CDR3 length is 13 residues. The CDR3 sequence: CASSEDRRRGYTF. CDR3 bases: TGTGCCAGTAGTGAGGACAGGCGACGGGGCTACACCTTC.

The chain recombines TRBV6-5 with TRBJ2-7, with 10 bases matching TRBD1. V lost 5 bases and J lost 0; bases outside the gene matches: 4. The CDR3 sequence is 15 residues long. Per germline, CDR1 MNHEY and CDR2 SVGAGI. CDR3: CASSPGTGVSYEQYF. The CDR3 DNA follows: TGTGCCAGCAGTCCGGGGACAGGGGTCTCCTACGAGCAGTACTTC.

The genes are TRBV28 and TRBJ1-4; no clear D. V gave up 6 bases and J gave up 7 bases, with 12 bases separating them. Germline CDR1 reads MDHEN; CDR2 reads SYDVKM. The CDR3 sequence is 13 residues long. CDR3 sequence reads: CASRRTATEKLFF. The CDR3 bases are TGTGCCAGCAGGAGAACAGCGACTGAAAAACTGTTTTTT.

This clone was seen a few times. J is TRBJ2-1 and V is TRBV11-1, with TRBD2 matching over 12 bases. Losses at the gene ends were 4 bases for V and 12 bases for J; bases not matched to a gene: 7. Per germline, CDR1 SGHAT and CDR2 FQDESV (reference sequence). The CDR3 loop spans 14 amino acids. CDR3 in amino acids: CASSSPRLAGVQFF. The CDR3 DNA reads TGTGCCAGCAGCTCTCCAAGACTAGCGGGAGTGCAGTTCTTC.